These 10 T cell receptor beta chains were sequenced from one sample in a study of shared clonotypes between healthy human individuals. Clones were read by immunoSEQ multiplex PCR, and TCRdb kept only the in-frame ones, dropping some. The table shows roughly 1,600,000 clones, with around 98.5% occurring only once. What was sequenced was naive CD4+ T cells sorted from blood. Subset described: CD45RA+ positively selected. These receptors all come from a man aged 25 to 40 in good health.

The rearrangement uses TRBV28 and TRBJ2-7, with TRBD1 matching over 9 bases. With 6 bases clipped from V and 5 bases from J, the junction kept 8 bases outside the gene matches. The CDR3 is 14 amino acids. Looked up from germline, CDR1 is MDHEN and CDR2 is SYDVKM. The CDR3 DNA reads TGTGCCAGCAGCCCGACAGGGGGTGTCCACGAGCAGTACTTC. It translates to CASSPTGGVHEQYF.

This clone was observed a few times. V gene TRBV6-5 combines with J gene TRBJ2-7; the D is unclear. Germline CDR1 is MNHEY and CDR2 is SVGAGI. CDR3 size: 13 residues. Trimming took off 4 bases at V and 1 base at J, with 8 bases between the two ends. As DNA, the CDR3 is TGTGCCAGCAGTTCACCCGTATCCTACGAGCAGTACTTC. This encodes CASSSPVSYEQYF.

Here the CDR3 reads CASSEQLSQETQYF. CDR3 coding DNA: TGCGCCAGCAGTGAGCAATTAAGCCAAGAGACCCAGTACTTC. The rearrangement links TRBV10-2 to TRBJ2-5; D unclear. CDR3 length: 14 residues. The V and J ends lost 2 bases and 1 base respectively, with 8 bases between them. From germline, CDR1 is WSHSY and CDR2 SAAADI.

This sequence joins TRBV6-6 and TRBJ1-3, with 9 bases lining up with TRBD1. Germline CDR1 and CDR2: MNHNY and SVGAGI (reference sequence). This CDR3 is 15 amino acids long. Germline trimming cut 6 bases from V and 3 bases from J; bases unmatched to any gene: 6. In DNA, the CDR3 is TGTGCCAGCAGGGGGACAGGGCTGGGTGGAAACACCATATATTTT. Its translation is CASRGTGLGGNTIYF.

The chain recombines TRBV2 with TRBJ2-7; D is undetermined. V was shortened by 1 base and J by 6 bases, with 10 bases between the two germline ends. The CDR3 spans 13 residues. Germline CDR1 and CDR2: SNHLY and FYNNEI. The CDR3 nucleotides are TGTGCCAGCAGTGAAGAAGGCCCATCCGAGCAGTACTTC. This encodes CASSEEGPSEQYF.

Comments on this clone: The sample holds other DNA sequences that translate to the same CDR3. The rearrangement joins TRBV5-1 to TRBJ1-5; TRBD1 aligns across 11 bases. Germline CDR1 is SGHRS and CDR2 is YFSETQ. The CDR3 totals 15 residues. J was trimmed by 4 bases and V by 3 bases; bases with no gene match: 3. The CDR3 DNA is TGCGCCAGCAGCTACGGGACAGGGGGGAATCAGCCCCAGCATTTT. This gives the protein CASSYGTGGNQPQHF.

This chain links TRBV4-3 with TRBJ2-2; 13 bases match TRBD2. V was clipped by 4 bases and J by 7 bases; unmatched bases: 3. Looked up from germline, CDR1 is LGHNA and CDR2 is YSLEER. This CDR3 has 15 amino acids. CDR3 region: CASSRTSGSGGELFF. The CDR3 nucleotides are TGCGCCAGCAGCCGGACTAGCGGGAGTGGCGGGGAGCTGTTTTTT.

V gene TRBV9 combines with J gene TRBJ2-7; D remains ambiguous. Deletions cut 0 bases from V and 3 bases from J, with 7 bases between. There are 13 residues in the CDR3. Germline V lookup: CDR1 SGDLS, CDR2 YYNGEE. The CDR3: CASSVGIGYEQYF. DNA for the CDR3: TGTGCCAGCAGCGTAGGCATCGGCTACGAGCAGTACTTC.

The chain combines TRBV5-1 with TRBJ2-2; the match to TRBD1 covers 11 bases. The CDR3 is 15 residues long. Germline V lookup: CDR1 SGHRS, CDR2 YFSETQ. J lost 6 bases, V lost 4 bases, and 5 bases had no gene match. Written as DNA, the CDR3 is TGCGCCAGCAGCCCGGTGGGACAGGGGGCCGGGGAGCTGTTTTTT. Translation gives CASSPVGQGAGELFF.

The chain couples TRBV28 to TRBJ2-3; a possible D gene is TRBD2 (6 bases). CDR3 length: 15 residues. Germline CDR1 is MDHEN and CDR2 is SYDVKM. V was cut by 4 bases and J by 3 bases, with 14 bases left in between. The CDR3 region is CASSSMPGETDTQYF. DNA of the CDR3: TGTGCCAGCAGTTCTATGCCGGGGGAAACAGATACGCAGTATTTT.